One T cell receptor beta chain is described in this entry. Sequencing was performed with immunoSEQ multiplex PCR; in TCRdb, only in-frame clones are kept and a portion is missing. The data show roughly 49,000 clones, approximately 92% seen once. V shed 5 bases, J shed 7 bases, and the junction held 12 bases outside the gene matches. Per the germline V gene, CDR1 is SEHNR and CDR2 is FQNEAQ (reference sequence). This CDR3 contains 17 residues. This entry is derived from a study of T cell changes during pregnancy in multiple sclerosis. This sequence joins TRBV7-9 and TRBJ1-4, with 11 bases fitting TRBD1. Sequenced here: CD8+ T cells from peripheral blood mononuclear cells, sampled after pregnancy. The TCR comes from a female donor with multiple sclerosis, enrolled in a pregnancy study. The chain's CDR3 is CASSTPGQGDRSEKLFF. In DNA form, the CDR3 reads TGTGCCAGCAGCACCCCGGGACAGGGGGATCGGAGTGAAAAACTGTTTTTT.